Reported below is one TCR beta chain. The target of this receptor is not known. Base qualities are not provided; no much larger clone lies one nucleotide away. Within the sample, other DNA sequences also encode this same CDR3. TCRbeta CDR3 regions were amplified from genomic DNA using the immunoSEQ Assay, a bias-controlled multiplex PCR. As for how the authors treated the data: The number of nucleated cells in each sample was estimated from the amplification of reference gene primers within the assay. To quantify the absolute abundance of each unique TCRbeta CDR3 rearrangement, sequence reads were collapsed and filtered. For each sample, productive Simpson clonality was calculated by taking the square root of Simpson's diversity index across productive rearrangements. Held by TCRdb, this immuneACCESS table contains in-frame sequences only and omits some clones. Under half of the omission traces to an unresolved V gene where checked; the cause of the rest is unknown. For V, J and clone size, that table is used; D and trimming come from the DNA. In all, the sample holds 150,000 to 200,000 clones, and about 85% of those were seen once. The ten largest clones capture about 3% of the sample.

The sample is drawn from a study of blood T cell repertoires in COVID-19 (TCRdb year 2020). Concerning the study at large: Collaborator samples came from the United States, Italy and Spain and covered acute and convalescent phases of COVID-19. Where HLA class I and class II types were available, the types were taken from metadata supplied by the sample provider, not from assay-based typing. The repertoires were released in a freely available public database meant as a resource for research on the immune response to SARS-CoV-2. The sample metadata nearly always contained a de-identified subject ID, COVID-19 status, age in years and sex. The dataset comprised deeply sampled blood TCRbeta repertoires from subjects exposed to, actively infected with, or recovered from COVID-19. The material from the prospective study consisted of cDNA or gDNA derived from T cells, B-cell-depleted T cells, or PBMCs. The samples were drawn from the first 160 participants of the ongoing ImmuneRACE study and from 1,254 subjects provided by 6 global collaborators.

Inclusive of the bounding cysteine and phenylalanine, the CDR3 is 15 residues long. Only the CDR3 DNA is retained, 45 bases long and in frame from the first base. Trimming at the junction amounts to 1 base on V and 0 bases on J, and the germline ends lie 9 bases apart. CDR1 and CDR2, per the germline V gene, are SGDLS and YYNGEE. The collaborating institutions used their own protocols to collect whole blood in K2EDTA tubes. For TCRbeta analysis, collaborators shipped samples as frozen whole blood, isolated PBMCs, or DNA extracted from either of those sample types. Overall study outcomes, separate from this receptor: The quantity of clinical and demographic metadata differed by source and by participant and was supplied without curation.

Here the chain combines TRBV9 and TRBJ2-3; tentative D gene TRBD2, with 6 bases matching. The receptor comes from a human donor with acute or convalescent COVID-19. The donor label of this sample is uncertain. The sample consisted of peripheral blood. The bases read TGTGCCAGCAGCGTAAGGGCGGGGAGCACAGATACGCAGTATTTT. Its translation reads: CASSVRAGSTDTQYF.